This entry lists 9 T cell receptor beta chains sequenced from one sample in a study of human T cells and chemical hapten exposure. As to time point: pre-sensitization, week 0. The sample's treatment: therapeutic diphenylcyclopropenone sensitization with weekly scalp DPC. TCRdb used MiXCR to reprocess the RACE reads, holding one entry per CDR3 protein. There are 200,000 to 300,000 distinct CDR3 sequences in the sample; approximately 8.4% occur only once, and less than 3% lies in the top ten. The starting material was whole blood, obtained in connection with sensitization to the hapten diphenylcyclopropenone (DPC). Source of these receptors: a woman aged 40-49 years with alopecia areata. Some clones in this sample may be carry-over from other donors' samples.

This clonotype was counted ten times or more. The rearrangement uses TRBV12-3 or TRBV12-4 and TRBJ1-3; D gene ambiguous. V was shortened by 3 bases and J by 2 bases, with 5 bases between the two germline ends. There are 13 residues in the CDR3. The CDR3 region has the DNA TGTGCCAGCAGTTTGACGACTGGAAACACCATATATTTT. This translates into CASSLTTGNTIYF.

Ten or more counts support this clonotype. The J gene is TRBJ2-1, the V gene TRBV7-3, with D tentatively TRBD1 or TRBD2 (5 bases each). V lost 5 bases, J lost 10 bases, and 18 bases lay in between. There are 14 residues in the CDR3. Germline V lookup: CDR1 SGHTA, CDR2 FQGTGA. CDR3: CASSPGPQMSEQFF. The CDR3 DNA sequence: TGTGCCAGCAGCCCGGGACCACAGATGTCGGAGCAGTTCTTC.

In this sample, this clonotype turned up a few times. The chain recombines TRBV11-1 with TRBJ2-5, with D unresolved. Germline V CDR1 and CDR2: SGHAT, FQDESV (reference sequence). V was cut by 3 bases and J by 1 base, with 9 bases left in between. This CDR3 spans 14 amino acids. The CDR3 sequence is CASSFNAGQETQYF. CDR3 nucleotide sequence: TGTGCCAGCAGCTTTAACGCAGGCCAAGAGACCCAGTACTTC.

At least ten counts were recorded for this clonotype. The V gene is TRBV7-2, the J gene TRBJ2-7; a weak D match, TRBD1 (7 bases). The germline V and J ends were trimmed by 5 bases and 6 bases, with 17 bases remaining between them. This CDR3 spans 14 amino acids. Germline loops: CDR1 SGHTA, CDR2 FQGNSA. CDR3 in amino acids: CASSLQGGRGEQYF. The CDR3 DNA reads as TGTGCCAGCAGCCTCCAGGGGGGCAGGGGCGAGCAGTACTTC.

This sequence joins TRBV6-5 and TRBJ1-4; D not resolved. Per germline, CDR1 MNHEY and CDR2 SVGAGI. The CDR3 totals 15 residues. Trimming left V 5 bases short and J 1 base short, with 11 bases between. CDR3 loop: CASSRRTGTNEKLFF. CDR3 coding DNA: TGTGCCAGCAGTCGTCGAACTGGAACTAATGAAAAACTGTTTTTT.

The chain uses TRBV7-2 and TRBJ1-2; a possible D gene is TRBD1 (5 bases). CDR3 length: 15 residues. Germline CDR1 SGHTA, CDR2 FQGNSA. V lost 7 bases and J 4 bases, leaving 19 bases between the germline ends. The CDR3 DNA sequence: TGTGCCAGCATCCGTTACCTCGACAGCCTCTATGGCTACACCTTC. It is translated as CASIRYLDSLYGYTF.

This clonotype was seen a handful of times. The CDR3 DNA is TGCAGCGTTGAAGGGACAGGGGGCCGTAACAATCAGCCCCAGCATTTT. This codes for CSVEGTGGRNNQPQHF. V gene TRBV29-1 combines with J gene TRBJ1-5; 11 nucleotides match TRBD1. The V gene end was trimmed by 1 base and the J gene end by 3 bases; junction bases not matched to a gene: 5. The CDR3 has 16 amino acids. The germline gives CDR1 SQVTM, CDR2 ANQGSEA.

The genes are TRBV28 and TRBJ2-7, with 8 bases matching TRBD2. CDR3 length: 15 amino acids. V lost 5 bases to trimming and J lost 5 bases; unmatched junction nucleotides: 11. CDR1 and CDR2 from the germline V gene are MDHEN and SYDVKM. CDR3 nucleotides: TGTGCCAGCAGTCCTCCGGGACTAGTCCCCCACGAGCAGTACTTC. Amino acid sequence: CASSPPGLVPHEQYF.

This clonotype was picked up a small number of times. The chain is built from TRBV21-1 and TRBJ2-2; the table's TRBD2 call for D was not verified on the DNA. TRBV21-1 is labeled a pseudogene. The CDR3 is 16 residues long. The CDR3 sequence is CASSTRVGENTGELFF. CDR3 sequence (DNA): TGTGCCAGCAGCACTCGCGTGGGAGAGAACACCGGGGAGCTGTTTTTT.